This TCR beta chain was identified during a study of T cell changes during pregnancy in multiple sclerosis (dated by TCRdb to between 2018 and 2021). In terms of the full investigation: In women with multiple sclerosis, the researchers looked at how the T cell repertoire shifted as pregnancy progressed.

Receptors were amplified or captured by the immunoSEQ multiplex PCR assay. In TCRdb, the immuneACCESS table is reduced to in-frame sequences with V and J assigned. These tables do not hold every clone; where another copy was compared, an unresolved V gene accounts for under half, and the others remain unexplained. Here the sample has 65,000 to 85,000 clones; approximately 92% occur a single time. The ten largest account for 0.2% to 0.25% of the sample. The CDR3, from cysteine to phenylalanine, totals 18 residues. The read is trimmed to its CDR3 DNA, 54 bases read in frame from base 1. Germline trimming amounts to 5 bases on V and 2 bases on J, with 12 as the count of junction bases outside the gene matches. From the germline V gene (reference sequence), CDR1 is SGHAT and CDR2 is FQDESV. Of note for this clone: The antigen it binds to is not known. It has no much larger one-base neighbor in the sample; base qualities were not kept.

The starting material was CD4+ T cells from peripheral blood mononuclear cells, obtained before pregnancy. This clonotype was obtained from a female donor with multiple sclerosis, enrolled in a pregnancy study. The V and J genes are TRBV11-1 and TRBJ2-1; 10 nucleotides in the junction match TRBD2. The DNA is as follows: TGTGCCAGCAGCCCGGCGAAGCGGGGGGGCGTCGCCTACAATGAGCAGTTCTTC. Translated, this is CASSPAKRGGVAYNEQFF.